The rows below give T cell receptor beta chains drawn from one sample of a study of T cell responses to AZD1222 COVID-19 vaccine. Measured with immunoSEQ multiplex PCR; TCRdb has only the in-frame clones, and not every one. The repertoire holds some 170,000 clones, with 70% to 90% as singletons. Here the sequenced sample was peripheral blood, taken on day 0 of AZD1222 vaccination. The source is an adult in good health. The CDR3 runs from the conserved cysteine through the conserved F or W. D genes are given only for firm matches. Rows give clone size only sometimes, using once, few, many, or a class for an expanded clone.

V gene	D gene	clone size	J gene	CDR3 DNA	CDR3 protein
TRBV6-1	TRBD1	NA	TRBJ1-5	TGTGCCAGCAGTGAAATAGGGGGCAGGAATCAGCCCCAGCATTTT	CASSEIGGRNQPQHF
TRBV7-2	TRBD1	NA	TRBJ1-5	TGTGCCAGCAGCAAGACAGGGGCCGCATATCAGCCCCAGCATTTT	CASSKTGAAYQPQHF
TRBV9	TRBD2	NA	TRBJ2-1	TGTGCCAGCAGCGCGGGGGGGCCCTACAATGAGCAGTTCTTC	CASSAGGPYNEQFF
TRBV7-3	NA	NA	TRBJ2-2	TGTGCCAGCAGCCAATCAGGGTCGGGCACCGGGGAGCTGTTTTTT	CASSQSGSGTGELFF
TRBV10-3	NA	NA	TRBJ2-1	TGTGCCATCAGTGAATGGGGGGCCCCGAGCTCCTACAATGAGCAGTTCTTC	CAISEWGAPSSYNEQFF
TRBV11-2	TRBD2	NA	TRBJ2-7	TGTGCCAGCAGCTTTTGGGACTACAGATCACTCTCCTACGAGCAGTACTTC	CASSFWDYRSLSYEQYF
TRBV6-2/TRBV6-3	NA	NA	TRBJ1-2	TGTGCCAGCAGTGATAACTATGGCTACACCTTC	CASSDNYGYTF
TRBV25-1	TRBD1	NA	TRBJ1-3	TGTGCCAGCAGTGAACGAGGGGGCCCTGGAAACACCATATATTTT	CASSERGGPGNTIYF
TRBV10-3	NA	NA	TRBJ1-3	TGTGCCGTGGGTCCCGGAGCTGGAAACACCATATATTTT	CAVGPGAGNTIYF
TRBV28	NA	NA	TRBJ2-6	TGTGCCAGCAGGAGGGGGACGGACTCTGGGGCCAACGTCCTGACTTTC	CASRRGTDSGANVLTF
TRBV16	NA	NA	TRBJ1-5	TGTGCCAGCAGCCAATCGAGCAGGGATAATCAGCCCCAGCATTTT	CASSQSSRDNQPQHF
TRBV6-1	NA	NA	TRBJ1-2	TGTGCCAGCAGTGAATCGCTGCCTAACTATGGCTACACCTTC	CASSESLPNYGYTF
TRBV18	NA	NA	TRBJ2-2	TGTGCCAGCTCACCAAGCGGACACGGGACCGGGGAGCTGTTTTTT	CASSPSGHGTGELFF
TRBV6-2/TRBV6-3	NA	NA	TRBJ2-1	TGTGCCAGCAGCCTCCCTGGCGGTACCTACAATGAGCAGTTCTTC	CASSLPGGTYNEQFF
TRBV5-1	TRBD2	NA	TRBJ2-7	TGCGCCAGCAGCTTGGAGCCAGCGGGACCGATTGAGCAGTACTTC	CASSLEPAGPIEQYF
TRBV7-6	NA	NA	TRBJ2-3	TGTGCCAGCAGGCCCACAGGGAGGGATACGCAGTATTTT	CASRPTGRDTQYF
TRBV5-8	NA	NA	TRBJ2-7	TGTGCCAGCAAGGGACACCCAACTAAGGAGCAGTACTTC	CASKGHPTKEQYF
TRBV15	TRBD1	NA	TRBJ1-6	TGTGCCACCAGCAGAGAACAGGGGGCAGGATCACCCCTCCACTTT	CATSREQGAGSPLHF
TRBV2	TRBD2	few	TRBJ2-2	TGTGCCAGCAGCGATACTATAGCGGGGGTTAACACCGGGGAGCTGTTTTTT	CASSDTIAGVNTGELFF
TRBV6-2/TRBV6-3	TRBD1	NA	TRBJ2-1	TGTGCCAGCAGTCCCGACAGGGGGCCGGGGGATGAGCAGTTCTTC	CASSPDRGPGDEQFF
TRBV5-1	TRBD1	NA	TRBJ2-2	TGCGCCAGCAGTCCAGACAGGGTCAACACCGGGGAGCTGTTTTTT	CASSPDRVNTGELFF
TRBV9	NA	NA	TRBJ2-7	TGTGCCAGCAGCGTAGGGGAGGGGGGATTCTACGAGCAGTACTTC	CASSVGEGGFYEQYF